Below are 27 T cell receptor beta chains sequenced from a single sample in a study of tumor T cells in aggressive B-cell lymphoma (dated by TCRdb to 2015 to 2018). Libraries were constructed by the immunoSEQ multiplex PCR assay. The clones in this table, taken by TCRdb from immuneACCESS, are in-frame only. Not every clone is retained; where verified, under half of the shortfall comes from an unresolved V gene, and the cause of the rest is unknown. The sample records about 3,200 clones, about nine tenths of which are singletons. The top ten hold approximately 6.3% of the sample. The sequenced sample consisted of tumor tissue. These TCRs come from an adult with diffuse large B cell lymphoma.

This clone counts as large. The J gene is TRBJ2-6, the V gene TRBV7-9; a possible D gene is TRBD1 (6 bases). V lost 5 bases and J lost 4, with 12 bases in between. Germline lookup yields CDR1 SEHNR and CDR2 FQNEAQ (reference sequence). CDR3 size: 15 residues. For the CDR3, the DNA is TGTGCCAGCAGCCGAGGGGGAGAGGGGGCCAACGTCCTGACTTTC. Its protein is CASSRGGEGANVLTF. The variable domain in full, with the rest retrieved from reference TRBV7-9 and TRBJ2-6, is DTGVSQNPRHKITKRGQNVTFRCDPISEHNRLYWYRQTLGQGPEFLTYFQNEAQLEKSRLLSDRFSAERPKGSFSTLEIQRTEQGDSAMYLCASSRGGEGANVLTFGAGSRLTVL.

The rearrangement joins TRBV27 to TRBJ1-4; D is ambiguous. The CDR3 loop spans 15 amino acids. Trimming removed 5 bases at V and 0 bases at J, with 10 bases between. The germline V gene encodes CDR1 MNHEY and CDR2 SMNVEV (reference sequence). This chain's CDR3 is CASSIGASTNEKLFF. The CDR3 nucleotides read TGTGCCAGCAGTATCGGAGCGTCAACTAATGAAAAACTGTTTTTT.

The J gene is TRBJ2-1, the V gene TRBV6-5; tentatively, D is TRBD1 (6 bases). With 2 bases removed from V and 5 bases from J, the gap between germline ends came to 13 bases. Germline lookup yields CDR1 MNHEY and CDR2 SVGAGI. The CDR3 contains 15 residues. The CDR3 is CASSYGNRVDNEQFF. As DNA, the CDR3 is TGTGCCAGCAGTTACGGAAACAGGGTGGACAATGAGCAGTTCTTC.

The chain employs TRBV7-3 and TRBJ2-1; D might be TRBD1 (5 bases). Germline-derived CDR1 and CDR2 are SGHTA and FQGTGA. This CDR3 spans 13 amino acids. The germline V and J ends were trimmed by 1 base and 10 bases, with 11 bases remaining between them. The CDR3 nucleotides read TGTGCCAGCAGCTTAAATGCCGACAGCGAGCAGTTCTTC. This translates into CASSLNADSEQFF.

The V gene is TRBV9, the J gene TRBJ2-1; 8 bases fit TRBD2. CDR1 is SGDLS, CDR2 YYNGEE, per germline. This CDR3 is 15 amino acids long. The J segment lost 7 bases and the V segment lost 2 bases, leaving 8 bases of the junction unmatched. The CDR3 reads CASSVSQAGVNEQFF. CDR3 sequence (DNA): TGTGCCAGCAGCGTTAGCCAAGCGGGAGTTAATGAGCAGTTCTTC.

This sequence joins TRBV12-5 and TRBJ1-4, with 9 bases lining up with TRBD1. The CDR3 is 12 residues long. Germline CDR1 reads LGHNT; CDR2 reads FRNRAP. For the CDR3, the DNA is TGTGCCTCGGGACAGGGTAGGGAAAAACTGTTTTTT. It specifies CASGQGREKLFF.

The chain joins TRBV6-5 to TRBJ2-2; D gene unclear. The length of the CDR3 is 13 residues. The V gene's germline CDR1 is MNHEY and CDR2 SVGAGI. The V end was cut by 5 bases, the J end by 7 bases, with 11 bases between. The CDR3 DNA is TGTGCCAGCAGTCCCCCTTACATCGGGGAGCTGTTTTTT. This gives the protein CASSPPYIGELFF.

This chain connects TRBV7-3 to TRBJ2-1, with TRBD2 matching over 11 bases. V lost 0 bases to trimming and J lost 6 bases; unmatched junction nucleotides: 4. Per the germline V gene, CDR1 is SGHTA and CDR2 is FQGTGA. The CDR3 contains 16 residues. The CDR3 sequence is CASSLTRLAGSNEQFF. DNA of the CDR3: TGTGCCAGCAGCTTAACCAGACTAGCGGGGTCCAATGAGCAGTTCTTC.

The chain recombines TRBV4-1 with TRBJ1-1; D is uncertain. The CDR3 totals 14 residues. With 1 base removed from V and 3 bases from J, the gap between germline ends came to 9 bases. From germline, CDR1 is MGHRA and CDR2 YSYEKL. CDR3 in amino acids: CASSQGSVYTEAFF. Written as DNA, the CDR3 is TGCGCCAGCAGCCAAGGCTCGGTTTACACTGAAGCTTTCTTT.

As regards this clone: Other DNA sequences in the same sample also yield this CDR3. The DNA of the CDR3 is TGTGCCAGCAGCTCGACGCTAGCGGGAGTGCCTTCCGGTGGTGAGCAGTTCTTC. This sequence encodes CASSSTLAGVPSGGEQFF. The gene calls are TRBV7-9 and TRBJ2-1; TRBD2 agrees at 10 bases. This CDR3 has 18 residues. The junction had 18 bases not matched to a gene; V was cut back by 4 bases and J by 9 bases. Per germline, CDR1 SEHNR and CDR2 FQNEAQ (reference sequence).

This sequence joins TRBV9 and TRBJ1-5; 7 bases agree with TRBD1. The V and J ends lost 3 bases and 3 bases, in that order; junction bases with no gene match: 9. The CDR3 spans 16 residues. Germline V gives CDR1 SGDLS, CDR2 YYNGEE. The CDR3 sequence is CASSEGGDRPNQPQHF. The CDR3 DNA follows: TGTGCCAGCAGCGAAGGAGGGGACAGACCCAATCAGCCCCAGCATTTT.

This clone was detected only once. This sequence joins TRBV29-1 and TRBJ2-7; 12 bases are a match to TRBD1. The CDR3 totals 13 residues. Germline CDR1 SQVTM, CDR2 ANQGSEA. The V and J ends lost 7 bases and 2 bases, in that order; junction bases with no gene match: 3. For the CDR3, the DNA is TGCAGCGGCGGGACAGGGGGCCCCTACGAGCAGTACTTC. It encodes CSGGTGGPYEQYF.

The V call is TRBV5-6, the J call TRBJ2-2; TRBD1 matches 8 bases. Losses at the gene ends were 4 bases for V and 6 bases for J; bases not matched to a gene: 8. Germline CDR1 is SGHDT and CDR2 is YYEEEE. The CDR3 contains 15 residues. The CDR3: CASSGRTGLAGELFF. Written as DNA, the CDR3 is TGTGCCAGCAGCGGAAGGACAGGGTTGGCCGGGGAGCTGTTTTTT.

The gene calls are TRBV5-4 and TRBJ2-3; maybe TRBD2 (5 bases). Trimming took off 3 bases at V and 6 bases at J, with 11 bases between the two ends. Germline V gene lookup returns CDR1 SGHNT and CDR2 YYREEE (reference sequence). The CDR3 consists of 13 residues. The CDR3 reads CASSSTTEDTQYF. The CDR3 nucleotides are TGTGCCAGCAGCTCGACTACCGAGGATACGCAGTATTTT. Full variable domain (missing parts from reference TRBV5-4 and TRBJ2-3): ETGVTQSPTHLIKTRGQQVTLRCSSQSGHNTVSWYQQALGQGPQFIFQYYREEENGRGNFPPRFSGLQFPNYSSELNVNALELDDSALYLCASSSTTEDTQYFGPGTRLTVL.

The genes are TRBV2 and TRBJ2-5, with D possibly being TRBD1 (5 bases). This CDR3 is 13 amino acids long. Germline V gene sequence: CDR1 SNHLY, CDR2 FYNNEI. V lost 7 bases, J lost 1 base, and 10 bases lay in between. The CDR3 DNA is TGTGCCAGCATCCAGGACACCCAAGAGACCCAGTACTTC. Translation gives CASIQDTQETQYF. The whole variable domain, filled in from reference TRBV2 and TRBJ2-5, reads EPEVTQTPSHQVTQMGQEVILRCVPISNHLYFYWYRQILGQKVEFLVSFYNNEISEKSEIFDDQFSVERPDGSNFTLKIRSTKLEDSAMYFCASIQDTQETQYFGPGTRLLVL.

The genes are TRBV7-6 and TRBJ2-3, with a weak D call TRBD2 (6 bases). The length of the CDR3 is 15 residues. V gave up 4 bases and J gave up 2 bases, with 13 bases separating them. The germline gives CDR1 SGHVS, CDR2 FNYEAQ. CDR3: CASSSSRGITDTQYF. DNA of the CDR3: TGTGCCAGCAGCTCTAGCCGGGGGATCACAGATACGCAGTATTTT.

The V call is TRBV10-3, the J call TRBJ1-1, with D perhaps matching TRBD1 (6 bases). Trimming stripped 4 bases from V and 5 bases from J, with 23 bases between. CDR3 length: 17 amino acids. Germline CDR1 is ENHRY and CDR2 is SYGVKD. CDR3 loop: CAISGGLGRGLSTEAFF. DNA for the CDR3: TGTGCCATCAGTGGGGGTTTGGGCAGGGGATTAAGTACTGAAGCTTTCTTT.

The gene calls are TRBV27 and TRBJ2-7; 11 bases agree with TRBD2. CDR3 length equals 15 residues. In germline, CDR1 is MNHEY, CDR2 SMNVEV (reference sequence). The V segment lost 4 bases and the J segment 5 bases; nucleotides outside the gene matches: 7. The CDR3 nucleotides read TGTGCCAGCAGTTCCACACTAGCGGGAGTCCACGAGCAGTACTTC. Amino acid sequence: CASSSTLAGVHEQYF.

This chain uses TRBV6-1 with TRBJ1-2; 10 positions agree with TRBD1. This CDR3 is built from 13 residues. Germline V gives CDR1 MNHNS, CDR2 SASEGT. The V and J ends lost 3 bases and 6 bases, in that order; junction bases with no gene match: 1. The CDR3 here is CASSETGGDGYTF. The CDR3 DNA is TGTGCCAGCAGTGAGACAGGGGGCGATGGCTACACCTTC.

The chain uses TRBV21-1 and TRBJ2-7; TRBD2, the table's D call, was not compared with the DNA. TRBV21-1 is deemed a pseudogene. This CDR3 is built from 15 residues. The CDR3 reads CASSETSGGRDEQYF. CDR3 coding DNA: TGTGCCAGCAGCGAGACTAGCGGGGGGAGGGACGAGCAGTACTTC.

The V and J genes are TRBV28 and TRBJ2-1, with 7 bases lining up with TRBD1. Trimming at V came to 6 bases and at J to 9 bases, leaving 8 bases not matched to a gene. CDR1 and CDR2 from the germline V gene are MDHEN and SYDVKM. The CDR3 has 13 amino acids. CDR3 amino acids: CASSRTSGGEQFF. In DNA, the CDR3 is TGTGCCAGCAGCCGTACCTCAGGGGGTGAGCAGTTCTTC.

V gene TRBV7-9 combines with J gene TRBJ2-4, with TRBD2 matching over 8 bases. The V gene end was trimmed by 4 bases and the J gene end by 6 bases; junction bases not matched to a gene: 8. This CDR3 spans 15 amino acids. CDR1 is SEHNR, CDR2 FQNEAQ, per germline (reference sequence). This chain's CDR3 is CASSSPGGALNIQYF. CDR3 bases: TGTGCCAGCAGCTCCCCGGGAGGGGCATTAAACATTCAGTACTTC.

This clone was counted only a few times. The V call is TRBV7-9, the J call TRBJ2-2, with TRBD1 matching over 7 bases. The CDR3 covers 14 residues. Looked up from germline, CDR1 is SEHNR and CDR2 is FQNEAQ (reference sequence). V shed 5 bases and J 6 bases; nucleotides not matched to a gene: 6. The CDR3 loop reads CASSPPDRAGELFF. The CDR3 coding sequence is TGTGCCAGCAGCCCTCCCGACAGGGCCGGGGAGCTGTTTTTT. Full variable domain (missing parts from reference TRBV7-9 and TRBJ2-2): DTGVSQNPRHKITKRGQNVTFRCDPISEHNRLYWYRQTLGQGPEFLTYFQNEAQLEKSRLLSDRFSAERPKGSFSTLEIQRTEQGDSAMYLCASSPPDRAGELFFGEGSRLTVL.

The chain links TRBV11-3 to TRBJ2-1; 13 bases line up with TRBD2. Germline-derived CDR1 and CDR2 are SGHNT and YENEEA. The CDR3 totals 18 residues. The V segment lost 2 bases and the J segment 4 bases; nucleotides outside the gene matches: 8. The CDR3 protein is CASSLRGLAGRGYNEQFF. In DNA form, the CDR3 reads TGTGCCAGCAGCTTAAGGGGACTAGCGGGAAGAGGGTACAATGAGCAGTTCTTC. Together with reference TRBV11-3 and TRBJ2-1, the CDR3 gives the full variable domain: EAGVVQSPRYKIIEKKQPVAFWCNPISGHNTLYWYLQNLGQGPELLIRYENEEAVDDSQLPKDRFSAERLKGVDSTLKIQPAELGDSAVYLCASSLRGLAGRGYNEQFFGPGTRLTVL.

The genes are TRBV7-2 and TRBJ1-4; 9 nucleotides agree with TRBD1. Germline V gene data show CDR1 as SGHTA and CDR2 as FQGNSA. CDR3 length: 16 amino acids. V trimming: 3 bases; J trimming: 4 bases; junction bases outside the gene matches: 6. CDR3 region: CASSFYRGRVNEKLFF. In DNA, the CDR3 is TGTGCCAGCAGCTTCTACAGGGGGCGAGTTAATGAAAAACTGTTTTTT.

The genes are TRBV7-2 and TRBJ1-2; D is perhaps TRBD1 (5 bases). The germline gives CDR1 SGHTA, CDR2 FQGNSA. This CDR3 has 12 residues. Trimming stripped 8 bases from V and 4 bases from J, with 11 bases between. The CDR3 DNA reads as TGTGCCAGCTGGCAGGGATCCTATGGCTACACCTTC. Its protein is CASWQGSYGYTF.

The rearrangement joins TRBV7-3 to TRBJ2-1; weak D call: TRBD1 (6 bases). Trimming stripped 6 bases from V and 5 bases from J, with 11 bases between. CDR3 size: 13 residues. Germline CDR1 and CDR2: SGHTA and FQGTGA. The CDR3 sequence is CASSEGVNNEQFF. The CDR3 DNA reads as TGTGCCAGCAGTGAGGGGGTCAACAATGAGCAGTTCTTC.